One sample yielded the 11 T cell receptor beta chains listed below, sequenced in a study of T cells in Graves' hyperthyroidism and ophthalmopathy. RNA transcripts were the template for amplifying TCR beta CDR3 regions. TCR CDR3 underwent first-round RT-PCR with the HTBI primer set. One entry per CDR3 protein, called by TCRdb with MiXCR from the multiplex PCR reads. Of about 37,000 distinct CDR3 sequences in the sample, 50% to 55% are singletons; the top ten hold 17%. Sequences were obtained from blood. These receptors originate from a man between 40 and 49 years old with Graves' ophthalmopathy.

A note on this clonotype: A single base separates this from a much larger clone, so it may be a read error. This rearrangement joins TRBV18 to TRBJ2-5; D remains ambiguous. Trimming removed 4 bases from V and 4 bases from J, with 13 bases in between. The germline V gene has CDR1 KGHSH and CDR2 LQKENI. This CDR3 comprises 14 residues. CDR3 coding DNA: TGTGCCAGCTCACAAATACGAGCTGGAGAGACCCAGTACTTC. Translated: CASSQIRAGETQYF.

The chain couples TRBV19 to TRBJ1-2; possible D gene TRBD1, 5 bases. The CDR3 totals 13 residues. V was clipped by 6 bases and J by 5 bases, with 13 bases between them. The germline CDR1 and CDR2 sequences are LNHDA and SQIVND (reference sequence). CDR3 amino acids: CASRVGAAYGYTF. The CDR3 DNA follows: TGTGCCAGTAGAGTAGGGGCAGCGTATGGCTACACCTTC.

This clonotype has at least ten counts. J is TRBJ2-5 and V is TRBV20-1; TRBD2 agrees at 8 bases. Germline-derived CDR1 and CDR2 are DFQATT and SNEGSKA (reference sequence). There are 16 residues in the CDR3. J gave up 3 bases and V 4 bases, and 13 bases lay outside the gene matches. The chain's CDR3 is CSAIGAGRAAKETQYF. The CDR3 region has the DNA TGCAGTGCTATTGGGGCCGGGAGGGCCGCCAAAGAGACCCAGTACTTC.

A note on this clonotype: No DNA is shown, since the ends of the CDR3 on it are uncertain; the CDR3 is the one TCRdb lists. The chain carries TRBV2 and TRBJ2-6; the D call TRBD2 from the table was never checked on the DNA. Termini included, the CDR3 measures 22 amino acids. Looked up from germline, CDR1 is SNHLY and CDR2 is FYNNEI. This chain's CDR3 is CASSAGLNSPLHFGSGTNVLTF.

Many counts were recorded for this clonotype. As DNA, the CDR3 is TGTGCCAGTAGCCAAAGTATTACTTGGCAGGAGGATACGCAGTATTTT. Residues: CASSQSITWQEDTQYF. The gene calls are TRBV19 and TRBJ2-3; the D is unclear. The CDR3 contains 16 residues. Germline V gene lookup returns CDR1 LNHDA and CDR2 SQIVND (reference sequence). V was shortened by 6 bases and J by 6 bases, with 22 bases between the two germline ends.

The V call is TRBV9, the J call TRBJ2-7, with D possibly TRBD1 on 6 matching bases. The CDR3 length is 15 residues. V lost 0 bases, J lost 0 bases, and 10 bases lay in between. In germline, CDR1 is SGDLS, CDR2 YYNGEE. The CDR3 region is CASSVAGGSSYEQYF. The CDR3 bases are TGTGCCAGCAGCGTAGCTGGGGGCAGCTCCTACGAGCAGTACTTC.

This clonotype was observed many times. This chain connects TRBV28 to TRBJ1-4, with TRBD1 as a possible D gene (6 bases). V gave up 6 bases and J gave up 7 bases, with 18 bases separating them. The CDR3 is 15 residues long. Germline CDR1 is MDHEN and CDR2 is SYDVKM. The CDR3 sequence: CASSPPGTRSEKLFF. The CDR3, as DNA: TGTGCCAGCAGCCCCCCCGGGACAAGGAGTGAAAAACTGTTTTTT. Combining the CDR3 with reference TRBV28 and TRBJ1-4 gives the whole variable domain DVKVTQSSRYLVKRTGEKVFLECVQDMDHENMFWYRQDPGLGLRLIYFSYDVKMKEKGDIPEGYSVSREKKERFSLILESASTNQTSMYLCASSPPGTRSEKLFFGSGTQLSVL.

The chain employs TRBV29-1 and TRBJ2-7; 10 bases align to TRBD1. Germline V lookup: CDR1 SQVTM, CDR2 ANQGSEA. V was pared by 4 bases and J by 5 bases, with 5 bases of the junction left unmatched. The CDR3 contains 13 residues. The CDR3 DNA reads TGCAGCGTTGGGACAGGGGGTTGGAACGAGCAGTACTTC. It specifies CSVGTGGWNEQYF.

Note on this clonotype: One end of the junction varies from germline; a read error may be responsible. The V gene is TRBV19, the J gene TRBJ1-1, with D unclear. The CDR3 is made up of 13 amino acids. CDR1 and CDR2 from the germline V gene are LNHDA and SQIVND (reference sequence). The DNA for the CDR3 is TGTGCCAGTAGTATCAACCAGAACAATGAAGCTTTCTTT. Translation gives CASSINQNNEAFF.

For this clonotype: One end of the junction varies from germline; a read error may be responsible. The J gene is TRBJ2-7, the V gene TRBV5-5; 9 bases map to TRBD2. Per the germline V gene, CDR1 is SGHKS and CDR2 is YYEKEE (reference sequence). The CDR3 consists of 14 residues. The CDR3 protein is CASSGASGNYGQYF. The CDR3 DNA is TGTGCCAGCAGCGGGGCTAGCGGGAACTACGGGCAGTACTTC.

This clonotype was counted ten times or more. This chain links TRBV14 with TRBJ1-4; a possible D gene is TRBD1 (6 bases). Germline assignment: CDR1 SGHDN and CDR2 FVKESK. Trimming shortened V by 2 bases and J by 2 bases, and 9 bases separated the two germline ends. This CDR3 spans 15 amino acids. The DNA for the CDR3 is TGTGCCAGCAGCCAACAGGGGCCGACTAATGAAAAACTGTTTTTT. Residues: CASSQQGPTNEKLFF. Together with reference TRBV14 and TRBJ1-4, the CDR3 gives the full variable domain: EAGVTQFPSHSVIEKGQTVTLRCDPISGHDNLYWYRRVMGKEIKFLLHFVKESKQDESGMPNNRFLAERTGGTYSTLKVQPAELEDSGVYFCASSQQGPTNEKLFFGSGTQLSVL.